This T cell receptor (beta chain) is from a study of cytomegalovirus exposure and HLA in healthy donors. PCR employed 60 Vbeta and 13 Jbeta primers. Profiling relied on immunoSEQ multiplex PCR, and the TCRdb table lists in-frame clones only, not all of them. The sample records some 110,000 clones, roughly 74% being singletons. This TCR was recovered from a woman aged 50 to 65 in good health and CMV-seropositive. Sequencing used PBMCs.

CDR3 sequence reads: CAWSLGGSLNEQYF. The CDR3 coding sequence is TGTGCCTGGAGTCTAGGGGGATCCCTGAACGAGCAGTACTTC. J is TRBJ2-7 and V is TRBV30, with D tentatively TRBD1 (6 bases). The CDR3 has 14 amino acids. Germline V lookup: CDR1 GTSNPN, CDR2 SVGIG (reference sequence). Trimming stripped 2 bases from V and 5 bases from J, with 16 bases between. Variable domain in full (rest from reference TRBV30 and TRBJ2-7): SQTIHQWPATLVQPVGSPLSLECTVEGTSNPNLYWYRQAAGRGLQLLFYSVGIGQISSEVPQNLSASRPQDRQFILSSKKLLLSDSGFYLCAWSLGGSLNEQYFGPGTRLTVT.